This entry is about one T cell receptor beta chain. This may come from a read error, since a much larger clone is one base off. The CDR3 consists of 12 residues. V lost 4 bases, J lost 11 bases, and 14 bases lay in between. Germline loops: CDR1 SGHTA, CDR2 FQGNSA. These data originate in a study of blood T cells in healthy people across ages. The overall study: Per two T cells, template switching captured roughly one barcoded beta molecule.

For the second PCR, which ran for 7 to 11 cycles, a sample-barcoded 5' primer and a J-beta primer mix were used. MiXCR was run by TCRdb on the 5' RACE reads, yielding one entry per CDR3 protein. There are 630,000 or so distinct CDR3 sequences in the sample; 25% to 35% occur only once, and approximately 15% lies in the top ten. The TCR originated in a woman older than 75 in good health. The chain employs TRBV7-2 and TRBJ2-5, with a possible D match to TRBD2 (5 bases). The specimen sequenced was blood. The CDR3 spells CASSWAGDEQYF. For the CDR3, the DNA is TGTGCCAGCAGCTGGGCCGGGGATGAGCAGTACTTC.